This TCR beta chain was sequenced in a study of human T cells and chemical hapten exposure. TCRdb re-called the RACE reads with MiXCR, one entry per CDR3 protein. This sample has about 180,000 distinct CDR3 sequences, with nearly 30% found just once. Remarks on this clonotype: The antigen remains undetermined.

Sample time point: pre-sensitization, week 0. Treatment: therapeutic diphenylcyclopropenone sensitization with weekly scalp DPC. Donation of samples came from alopecia patients who were 18 to 70 years old and suitable for DPC. V was pared by 2 bases and J by 5 bases, with 10 bases between. Germline values: CDR1 SGHAT, CDR2 FQNNGV. The CDR3 extends over 14 amino acids. Broader study findings: PT1 expanded TCR counts and patch test score were linked, and their correlation was positive. Donors were affected by alopecia, so their immune reaction might vary from that of healthy individuals. Expanded TCRs clustered into significantly more large CDR3 similarity groups than controls, the analysis revealed.

The clonotype originates from a woman aged 25 to 45 with alopecia areata. Some clones in this sample may be carry-over from other donors' samples. This material consisted of whole blood, taken in connection with sensitization to the hapten diphenylcyclopropenone (DPC). The V gene is TRBV11-2, the J gene TRBJ2-1, with a weak D call TRBD2 (5 bases). The CDR3 sequence: CASSLQLVNNEQFF. Written as DNA, the CDR3 is TGTGCCAGCAGCTTACAACTAGTTAACAATGAGCAGTTCTTC.